The 5 T cell receptor beta chains presented below share a single source sample, sequenced in a study of cytomegalovirus exposure and HLA in healthy donors. Use of 60 Vbeta and 13 Jbeta primers characterized the PCR. The method was immunoSEQ multiplex PCR; TCRdb's version includes in-frame clones alone and lacks a portion of them. In the table there are roughly 120,000 clones, less than 65% of which are singletons. What was sequenced was PBMCs. Receptor source: a man in his forties in good health and CMV-seropositive.

This chain links TRBV6-6 with TRBJ1-1; 8 positions agree with TRBD1. CDR3 length: 14 amino acids. V lost 5 bases to trimming and J lost 3 bases; unmatched junction nucleotides: 5. Germline V gives CDR1 MNHNY, CDR2 SVGAGI (reference sequence). CDR3 in DNA: TGTGCCAGCAGTGCCAGGGGGCGGGACACTGAAGCTTTCTTT. Translated: CASSARGRDTEAFF.

The rearrangement joins TRBV11-2 to TRBJ2-2; D possibly corresponds to TRBD1 (5 bases). CDR3 length: 15 amino acids. Germline CDR1 and CDR2: SGHAT and FQNNGV. V was trimmed by 5 bases and J by 4 bases, leaving 14 bases between them. The CDR3 loop reads CASSTHFGATGELFF. The CDR3 DNA sequence: TGTGCCAGCAGCACCCACTTTGGGGCCACCGGGGAGCTGTTTTTT.

The gene calls are TRBV27 and TRBJ2-7; 7 nucleotides match TRBD2. From germline, CDR1 is MNHEY and CDR2 SMNVEV (reference sequence). V shed 2 bases and J 2 bases; nucleotides not matched to a gene: 9. The CDR3 length is 16 residues. The CDR3 region is CASSLSGVAGTYEQYF. The CDR3 DNA reads TGTGCCAGCAGTTTAAGTGGAGTAGCGGGTACCTACGAGCAGTACTTC.

V is TRBV15 and J is TRBJ1-2, with unresolved D. CDR3 size: 16 residues. Trimming cost V 3 bases and J 3 bases, with 17 bases left between them. Germline lookup yields CDR1 LNHNV and CDR2 YYDKDF (reference sequence). CDR3 nucleotides: TGTGCCACCAGCAGGCACGCTCGTACAGAAGACTATGGCTACACCTTC. It translates to CATSRHARTEDYGYTF.

The chain combines TRBV5-1 with TRBJ2-7; TRBD1 is a possible D gene (7 bases). Germline-derived CDR1 and CDR2 are SGHRS and YFSETQ. V was pared by 0 bases and J by 2 bases, with 18 bases between. This CDR3 spans 17 amino acids. The CDR3 here is CASSLAAPAGQTYEQYF. CDR3 DNA sequence: TGCGCCAGCAGCTTGGCCGCGCCGGCGGGACAGACCTACGAGCAGTACTTC.